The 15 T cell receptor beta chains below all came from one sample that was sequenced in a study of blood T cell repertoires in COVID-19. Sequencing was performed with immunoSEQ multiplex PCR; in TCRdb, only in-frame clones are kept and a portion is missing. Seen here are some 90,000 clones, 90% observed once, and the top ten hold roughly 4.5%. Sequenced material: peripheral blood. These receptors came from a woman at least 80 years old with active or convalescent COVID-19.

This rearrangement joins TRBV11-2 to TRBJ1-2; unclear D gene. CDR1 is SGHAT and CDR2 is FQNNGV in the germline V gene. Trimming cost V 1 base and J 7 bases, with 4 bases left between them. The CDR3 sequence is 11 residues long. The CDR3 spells CASSLGRGYTF. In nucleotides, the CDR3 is TGTGCCAGCAGCTTAGGTCGTGGCTACACCTTC.

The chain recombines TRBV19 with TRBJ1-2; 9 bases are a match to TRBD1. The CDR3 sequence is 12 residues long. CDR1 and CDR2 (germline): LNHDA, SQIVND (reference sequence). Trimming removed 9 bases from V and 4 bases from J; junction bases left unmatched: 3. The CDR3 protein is CASLQGAYGYTF. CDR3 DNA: TGTGCCAGCCTACAGGGGGCCTATGGCTACACCTTC. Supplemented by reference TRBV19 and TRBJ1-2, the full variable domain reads DGGITQSPKYLFRKEGQNVTLSCEQNLNHDAMYWYRQDPGQGLRLIYYSQIVNDFQKGDIAEGYSVSREKKESFPLTVTSAQKNPTAFYLCASLQGAYGYTFGSGTRLTVV.

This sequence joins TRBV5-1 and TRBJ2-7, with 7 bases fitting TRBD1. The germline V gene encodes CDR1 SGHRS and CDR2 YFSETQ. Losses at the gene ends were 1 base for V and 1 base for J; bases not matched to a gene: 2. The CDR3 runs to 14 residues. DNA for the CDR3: TGCGCCAGCAGCTTGATGACAGGGTCCTACGAGCAGTACTTC. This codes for CASSLMTGSYEQYF.

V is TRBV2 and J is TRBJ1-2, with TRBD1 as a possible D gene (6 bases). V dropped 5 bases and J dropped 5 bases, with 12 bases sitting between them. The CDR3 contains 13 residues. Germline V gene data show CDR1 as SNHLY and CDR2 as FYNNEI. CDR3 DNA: TGTGCCAGCAGTAGGGACATGGTGTATGGCTACACCTTC. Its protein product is CASSRDMVYGYTF. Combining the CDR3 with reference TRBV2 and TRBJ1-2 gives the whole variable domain EPEVTQTPSHQVTQMGQEVILRCVPISNHLYFYWYRQILGQKVEFLVSFYNNEISEKSEIFDDQFSVERPDGSNFTLKIRSTKLEDSAMYFCASSRDMVYGYTFGSGTRLTVV.

The CDR3 nucleotides are TGTGCCAGCAGTAACCGGGACTCAAGGAGAGAGACCCAGTACTTC. This codes for CASSNRDSRRETQYF. V usage is TRBV2 and J usage is TRBJ2-5; TRBD2 might be the D (6 bases). The CDR3 sequence is 15 residues long. Germline V gene sequence: CDR1 SNHLY, CDR2 FYNNEI. V was trimmed by 5 bases and J by 4 bases, leaving 17 bases between them. Full variable domain (missing parts from reference TRBV2 and TRBJ2-5): EPEVTQTPSHQVTQMGQEVILRCVPISNHLYFYWYRQILGQKVEFLVSFYNNEISEKSEIFDDQFSVERPDGSNFTLKIRSTKLEDSAMYFCASSNRDSRRETQYFGPGTRLLVL.

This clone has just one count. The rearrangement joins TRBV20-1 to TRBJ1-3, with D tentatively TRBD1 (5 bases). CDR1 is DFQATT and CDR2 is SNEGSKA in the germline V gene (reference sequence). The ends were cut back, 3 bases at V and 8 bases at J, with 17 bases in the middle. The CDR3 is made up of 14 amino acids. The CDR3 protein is CSASGQYYKDTIYF. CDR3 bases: TGCAGTGCTAGTGGACAATATTATAAGGACACCATATATTTT.

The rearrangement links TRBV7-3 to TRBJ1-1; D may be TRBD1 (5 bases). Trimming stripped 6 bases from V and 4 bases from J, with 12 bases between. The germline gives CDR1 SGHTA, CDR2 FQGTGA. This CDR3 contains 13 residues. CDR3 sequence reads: CASRARVGTEAFF. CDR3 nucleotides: TGTGCCAGCAGGGCCAGGGTCGGCACTGAAGCTTTCTTT.

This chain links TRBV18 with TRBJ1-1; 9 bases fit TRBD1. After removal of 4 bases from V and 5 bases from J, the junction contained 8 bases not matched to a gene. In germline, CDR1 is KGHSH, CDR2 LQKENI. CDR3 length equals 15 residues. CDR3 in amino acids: CASSQEQGARTEAFF. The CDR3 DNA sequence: TGTGCCAGCTCACAAGAACAGGGGGCAAGGACTGAAGCTTTCTTT. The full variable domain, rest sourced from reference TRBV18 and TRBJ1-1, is NAGVMQNPRHLVRRRGQEARLRCSPMKGHSHVYWYRQLPEEGLKFMVYLQKENIIDESGMPKERFSAEFPKEGPSILRIQQVVRGDSAAYFCASSQEQGARTEAFFGQGTRLTVV.

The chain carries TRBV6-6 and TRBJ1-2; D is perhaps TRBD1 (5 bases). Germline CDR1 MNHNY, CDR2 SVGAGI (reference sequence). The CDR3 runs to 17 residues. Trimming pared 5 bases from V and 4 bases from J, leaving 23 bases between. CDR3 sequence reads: CASSPPAGFGTGYGYTF. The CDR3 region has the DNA TGTGCCAGCAGTCCCCCAGCAGGGTTTGGGACTGGCTATGGCTACACCTTC.

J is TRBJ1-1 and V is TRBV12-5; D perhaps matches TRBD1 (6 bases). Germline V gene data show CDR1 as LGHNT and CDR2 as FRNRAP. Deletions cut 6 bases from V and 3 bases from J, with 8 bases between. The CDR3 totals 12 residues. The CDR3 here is CASGTGYTEAFF. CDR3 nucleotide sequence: TGTGCTAGTGGAACAGGGTACACTGAAGCTTTCTTT.

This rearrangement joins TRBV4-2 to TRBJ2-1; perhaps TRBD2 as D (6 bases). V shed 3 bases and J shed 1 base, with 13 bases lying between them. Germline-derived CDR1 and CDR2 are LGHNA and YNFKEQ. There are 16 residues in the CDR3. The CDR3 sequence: CASSQGQAGSYNEQFF. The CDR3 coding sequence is TGTGCCAGCAGCCAGGGCCAAGCGGGTTCCTACAATGAGCAGTTCTTC.

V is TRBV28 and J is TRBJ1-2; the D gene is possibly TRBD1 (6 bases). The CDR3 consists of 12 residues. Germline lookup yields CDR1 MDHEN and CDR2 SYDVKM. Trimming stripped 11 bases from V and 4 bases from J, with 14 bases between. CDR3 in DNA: TGTGCCGGTGGGGGGGGCGCCTATGGCTACACCTTC. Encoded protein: CAGGGGAYGYTF.

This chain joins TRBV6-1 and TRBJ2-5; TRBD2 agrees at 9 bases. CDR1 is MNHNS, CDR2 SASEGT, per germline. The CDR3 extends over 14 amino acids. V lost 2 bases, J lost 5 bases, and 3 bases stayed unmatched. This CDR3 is CASSETAGGETQYF. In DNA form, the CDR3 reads TGTGCCAGCAGTGAAACCGCGGGAGGGGAGACCCAGTACTTC.

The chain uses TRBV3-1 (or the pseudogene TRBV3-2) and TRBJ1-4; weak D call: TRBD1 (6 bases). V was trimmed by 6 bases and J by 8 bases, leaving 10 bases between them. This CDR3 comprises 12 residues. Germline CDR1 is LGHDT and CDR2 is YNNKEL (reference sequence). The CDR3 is CASRQGGEKLFF. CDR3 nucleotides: TGTGCCAGCAGACAGGGAGGGGAAAAACTGTTTTTT.

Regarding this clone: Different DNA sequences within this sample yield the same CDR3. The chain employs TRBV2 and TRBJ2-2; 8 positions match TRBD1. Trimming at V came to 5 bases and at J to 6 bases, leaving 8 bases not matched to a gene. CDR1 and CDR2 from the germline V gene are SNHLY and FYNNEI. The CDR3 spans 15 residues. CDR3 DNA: TGTGCCAGCAGTACACAACAGGGGGGTGCCGGGGAGCTGTTTTTT. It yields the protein CASSTQQGGAGELFF.